This T cell receptor beta chain was sequenced in a study of identical twins. Study findings and constraints: Surplus twin overlap in beta out-of-frame sequences was less pronounced.

V lost 4 bases and J lost 5; bases outside the gene matches: 4. This CDR3 has 15 residues. CDR1 is SGHRS, CDR2 YFSETQ, per germline. In TCRdb, the 5' RACE reads were re-called with MiXCR into one record per CDR3 protein. The sample lists roughly 1.6 million distinct CDR3 sequences; under 35% were seen once. This clonotype appeared a single time. What it binds is not known. The origin of this receptor is a newborn girl in good health. The sample was cord blood. V usage is TRBV5-1 and J usage is TRBJ2-2; TRBD2 aligns across 11 bases. The CDR3 sequence is CASSAGLAATGELFF. The CDR3 nucleotides are TGCGCCAGCAGCGCGGGACTAGCGGCTACCGGGGAGCTGTTTTTT.